What follows are 13 T cell receptor beta chains derived from one specimen sequenced in a study of T cell clonotyping in hematopoietic cell transplantation. Method: immunoSEQ multiplex PCR; TCRdb's copy keeps in-frame clones and lacks some. The sample gives approximately 42,000 clones, around 95% of which show up once; approximately 0.9% is in the top ten. The sequenced sample consisted of peripheral blood mononuclear cells. The receptor source for this set is a man aged 25-45 years in good health. Some clones in this sample may be carry-over from other donors' samples.

The chain carries TRBV2 and TRBJ2-5, with D hard to call. The DNA matches TRBJ2-7 better at its end, which makes the J call doubtful. The CDR3 is 17 residues long. The germline V gene has CDR1 SNHLY and CDR2 FYNNEI. In nucleotides, the CDR3 is TGTGCCAGCAGTGGATTTAACGGGTGGCCGTTTACCTACGAGCAGTACTTC. It translates to CASSGFNGWPFTYEQYF.

CDR3 DNA: TGTGCCAGCAAAATTCTAGCGGGAGGGTACTACGAGCAGTACTTC. Translation: CASKILAGGYYEQYF. The chain is built from TRBV4-2 and TRBJ2-7; 12 nucleotides align to TRBD2. CDR3 length: 15 residues. CDR1 LGHNA and CDR2 YNFKEQ come from the germline V gene. V lost 7 bases and J lost 3; bases outside the gene matches: 7.

The chain couples TRBV5-1 to TRBJ1-6; D gene ambiguous. CDR3 length: 14 amino acids. CDR1 and CDR2 from the germline V gene are SGHRS and YFSETQ. Trimming took 2 bases from V and 5 from J, leaving 8 bases between them. This CDR3 reads CASSLGRNNSPLHF. The DNA of the CDR3 is TGCGCCAGCAGCTTAGGACGGAATAATTCACCCCTCCACTTT.

Concerning this clone: An end of the junction does not agree with germline; a read error may underlie this. The J gene is TRBJ1-2, the V gene TRBV2; D is undetermined. This CDR3 has 12 residues. The germline V gene has CDR1 SNHLY and CDR2 FYNNEI. CDR3 in DNA: TGTGCCAGCAGTGATAGAGGAGGCAGCTACGCCTTC. This gives the protein CASSDRGGSYAF.

The chain uses TRBV29-1 and TRBJ2-7; 10 bases agree with TRBD1. The germline V gene has CDR1 SQVTM and CDR2 ANQGSEA. CDR3 length: 14 residues. V shed 5 bases, J shed 2 bases, and the junction held 6 bases outside the gene matches. CDR3 residues: CSVIRGQGTYEQYF. The DNA for the CDR3 is TGCAGCGTTATTCGGGGACAGGGGACCTACGAGCAGTACTTC.

This rearrangement joins TRBV5-4 to TRBJ2-7, with 8 bases fitting TRBD1. J gave up 4 bases and V 4 bases, and 10 bases lay outside the gene matches. In germline, CDR1 is SGHNT, CDR2 YYREEE (reference sequence). The CDR3 consists of 15 residues. CDR3 protein: CASSPTRDRTYEQYF. The DNA for the CDR3 is TGTGCCAGCAGCCCGACCCGGGACAGGACTTACGAGCAGTACTTC. Complete variable domain (other parts from reference TRBV5-4 and TRBJ2-7): ETGVTQSPTHLIKTRGQQVTLRCSSQSGHNTVSWYQQALGQGPQFIFQYYREEENGRGNFPPRFSGLQFPNYSSELNVNALELDDSALYLCASSPTRDRTYEQYFGPGTRLTVT.

The rearrangement uses TRBV5-1 and TRBJ1-3; the match to TRBD1 covers 7 bases. J gave up 4 bases and V 4 bases, and 5 bases lay outside the gene matches. The CDR3 covers 14 residues. Germline CDR1 SGHRS, CDR2 YFSETQ. The CDR3 is CASSPSTGGNTIYF. In DNA, the CDR3 is TGCGCCAGCAGCCCTTCGACAGGGGGAAACACCATATATTTT.

The chain carries TRBV2 and TRBJ1-2; D not certain. Germline V gene lookup returns CDR1 SNHLY and CDR2 FYNNEI. This CDR3 has 14 residues. With 1 base removed from V and 2 bases from J, the gap between germline ends came to 8 bases. CDR3 amino acids: CASSEVGGNYGYTF. Here the CDR3 DNA reads TGTGCCAGCAGTGAAGTAGGCGGAAACTATGGCTACACCTTC.

The J gene is TRBJ1-2, the V gene TRBV29-1; 10 bases agree with TRBD1. Per germline, CDR1 SQVTM and CDR2 ANQGSEA. This CDR3 is built from 17 residues. V dropped 6 bases and J dropped 4; count of bases not matched to a gene: 17. CDR3 loop: CSVVSPGQGTFFYGYTF. CDR3 bases: TGCAGCGTAGTTTCGCCGGGACAGGGGACTTTCTTCTATGGCTACACCTTC.

The chain has TRBV29-1 and TRBJ2-3, with 12 bases fitting TRBD1. The V gene end was trimmed by 0 bases and the J gene end by 2 bases; junction bases not matched to a gene: 6. CDR3 length: 17 residues. Per germline, CDR1 SQVTM and CDR2 ANQGSEA. The CDR3, as DNA: TGCAGCGTTGAAGATTGGGACAGGGGGCACGCCACAGATACGCAGTATTTT. Translating it yields CSVEDWDRGHATDTQYF.

The chain couples TRBV7-8 to TRBJ2-2, with 9 nucleotides matching TRBD1. Trimming took 1 base from V and 0 from J; bases not matched to a gene: 18. The CDR3 length is 22 residues. In germline, CDR1 is SGHVS, CDR2 FQNEAQ. The CDR3 spells CASSLVGGWGTGLLANTGELFF. The CDR3 coding sequence is TGTGCCAGCAGCTTAGTTGGCGGGTGGGGGACAGGGTTGCTTGCGAACACCGGGGAGCTGTTTTTT.

The chain combines TRBV2 with TRBJ1-6, with D possibly TRBD1 on 5 matching bases. The CDR3 runs to 12 residues. The V end was cut by 6 bases, the J end by 10 bases, with 10 bases between. Germline V gene data show CDR1 as SNHLY and CDR2 as FYNNEI. The CDR3 nucleotides are TGTGCCAGCAGGGCAACAGGCTCACCCCTCCACTTT. Protein sequence: CASRATGSPLHF. Full variable domain (missing parts from reference TRBV2 and TRBJ1-6): EPEVTQTPSHQVTQMGQEVILRCVPISNHLYFYWYRQILGQKVEFLVSFYNNEISEKSEIFDDQFSVERPDGSNFTLKIRSTKLEDSAMYFCASRATGSPLHFGNGTRLTVT.

The chain uses TRBV6-1 and TRBJ1-5; D gene unclear. V was clipped by 10 bases and J by 2 bases, with 9 bases between them. The CDR3 totals 12 residues. Germline values: CDR1 MNHNS, CDR2 SASEGT. In nucleotides, the CDR3 is TGTGCCACCAACCCCGGCAATCAGCCCCAGCATTTT. It encodes CATNPGNQPQHF.